This T cell receptor beta chain is drawn from a study of shared clonotypes between healthy human individuals. The donor population consisted of healthy HIV-negative adults with no recent acute infections or vaccinations. Whole-study results and caveats: Read depth was anticipated to influence clonotype sharing among donors. A few donors had around 5% of their naive CD4 clonotypes in common. Relative to memory subsets, naive subsets generally showed larger estimated richness.

The repertoire was sequenced with immunoSEQ multiplex PCR; TCRdb's copy has only in-frame clones and lacks some. This table has some 2.4 million clones, over 85% appearing once. The CDR3 is 15 amino acids. CDR1 and CDR2 (germline): LNHDA, SQIVND (reference sequence). Trimming removed 6 bases from V and 4 bases from J; junction bases left unmatched: 6. Notes on this clone: As yet, its antigen is unknown.

The sequencing sample was made of naive CD4+ T cells from PBMCs. Sample subset: CD45RA+ positively selected. This sequence was found in a man aged 18 to 30 in good health. Some clones in this sample may be carry-over from other donors' samples. The chain combines TRBV19 with TRBJ2-2; 9 nucleotides agree with TRBD1. The CDR3, as DNA: TGTGCCAGTAGATCGGACAGGGGAGGCACCGGGGAGCTGTTTTTT. This encodes CASRSDRGGTGELFF.